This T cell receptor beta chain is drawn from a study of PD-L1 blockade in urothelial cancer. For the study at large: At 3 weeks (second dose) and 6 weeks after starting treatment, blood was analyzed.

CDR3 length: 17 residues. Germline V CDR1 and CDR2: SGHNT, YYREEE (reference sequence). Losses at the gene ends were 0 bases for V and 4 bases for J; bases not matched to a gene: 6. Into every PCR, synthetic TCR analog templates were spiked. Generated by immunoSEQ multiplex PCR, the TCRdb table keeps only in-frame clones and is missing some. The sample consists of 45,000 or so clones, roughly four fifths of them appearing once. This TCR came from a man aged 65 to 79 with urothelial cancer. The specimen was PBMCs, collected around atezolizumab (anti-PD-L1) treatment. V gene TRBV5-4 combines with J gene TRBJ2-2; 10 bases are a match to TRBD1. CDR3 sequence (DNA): TGTGCCAGCAGCTTGGGCGGGACAGGGGCGAGCACCGGGGAGCTGTTTTTT. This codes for CASSLGGTGASTGELFF.